This TCR beta chain was captured by sequencing in a study of control samples from healthy donors and cancer patients. Produced via immunoSEQ multiplex PCR; TCRdb's table is partial and in-frame only. The sample consists of approximately 180,000 clones, about nine tenths of them appearing once. Germline-derived CDR1 and CDR2 are SGHRS and YFSETQ. The V and J ends lost 7 bases and 5 bases, in that order; junction bases with no gene match: 16. The CDR3 has 17 residues. Input material: blood. V and J are TRBV5-1 and TRBJ2-5, with 11 nucleotides matching TRBD2. The sequence derives from a woman aged 35 to 49 in good health. The CDR3 nucleotides are TGCGCCAGCCACCTCTCTAGCGGGGGGCTTGGGTGGGAGACCCAGTACTTC. This gives the protein CASHLSSGGLGWETQYF.